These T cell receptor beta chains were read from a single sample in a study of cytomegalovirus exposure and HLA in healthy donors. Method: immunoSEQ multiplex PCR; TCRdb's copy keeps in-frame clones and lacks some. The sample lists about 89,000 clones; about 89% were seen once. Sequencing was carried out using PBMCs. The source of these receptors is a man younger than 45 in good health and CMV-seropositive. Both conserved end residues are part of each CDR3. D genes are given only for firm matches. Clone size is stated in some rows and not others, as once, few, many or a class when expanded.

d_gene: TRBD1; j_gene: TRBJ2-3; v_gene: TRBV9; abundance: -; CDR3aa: CASSPKGGQGTDTQYF; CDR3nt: TGTGCCAGCAGCCCAAAGGGCGGACAGGGCACAGATACGCAGTATTTT
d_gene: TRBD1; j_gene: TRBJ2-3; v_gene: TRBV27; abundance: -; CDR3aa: CASTTGAPARTQYF; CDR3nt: TGTGCCAGCACTACAGGGGCTCCCGCTCGAACGCAGTATTTT
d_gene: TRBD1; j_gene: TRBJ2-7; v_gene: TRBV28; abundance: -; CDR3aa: CASSWSPTGSAEQYF; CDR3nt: TGTGCCAGCAGTTGGTCCCCGACAGGGTCTGCCGAGCAGTACTTC
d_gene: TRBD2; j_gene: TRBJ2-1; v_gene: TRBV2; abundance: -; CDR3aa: CASRLAEAGVGQFF; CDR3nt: TGTGCCAGCAGGCTAGCGGAAGCGGGGGTTGGGCAGTTCTTC
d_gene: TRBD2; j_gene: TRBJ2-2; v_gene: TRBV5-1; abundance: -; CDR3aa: CASSFLTSGGTGELFF; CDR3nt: TGCGCCAGCAGCTTCCTGACTAGCGGAGGCACCGGGGAGCTGTTTTTT
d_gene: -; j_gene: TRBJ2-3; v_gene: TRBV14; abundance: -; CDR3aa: CASSPNFGQYTDTQYF; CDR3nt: TGTGCCAGCAGCCCTAATTTTGGACAGTACACAGATACGCAGTATTTT
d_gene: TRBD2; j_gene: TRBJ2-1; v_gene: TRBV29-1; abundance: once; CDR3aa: CSVSRAGGNEQFF; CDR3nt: TGCAGCGTCTCCCGAGCGGGAGGGAATGAGCAGTTCTTC
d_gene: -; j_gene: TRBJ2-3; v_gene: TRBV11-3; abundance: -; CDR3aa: CASSLGVGVTDTQYF; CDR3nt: TGTGCCAGCAGCTTAGGAGTGGGAGTCACAGATACGCAGTATTTT
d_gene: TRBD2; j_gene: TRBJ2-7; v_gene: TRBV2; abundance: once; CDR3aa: CASRATSNTLEQYF; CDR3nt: TGTGCCAGCAGAGCGACTAGCAATACGTTGGAGCAGTACTTC
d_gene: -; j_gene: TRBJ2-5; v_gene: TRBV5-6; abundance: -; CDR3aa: CASSSAGMRTQYF; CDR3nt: TGTGCCAGCAGCTCGGCGGGGATGAGGACCCAGTACTTC
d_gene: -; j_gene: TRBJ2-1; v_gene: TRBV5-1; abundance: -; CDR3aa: CASSLGLSNEQFF; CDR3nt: TGCGCCAGCAGCTTGGGGCTCTCCAATGAGCAGTTCTTC
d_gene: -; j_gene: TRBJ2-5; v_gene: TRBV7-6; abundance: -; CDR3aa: CASSLSQGFWETQYF; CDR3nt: TGTGCCAGCAGCTTATCGCAGGGGTTTTGGGAGACCCAGTACTTC
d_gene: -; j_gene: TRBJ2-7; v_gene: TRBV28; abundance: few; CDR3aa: CASRGGERSSYEQYF; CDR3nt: TGTGCCAGCAGGGGTGGGGAGCGGAGCTCCTACGAGCAGTACTTC
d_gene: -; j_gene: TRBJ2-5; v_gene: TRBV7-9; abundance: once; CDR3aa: CASSLVTGLETQYF; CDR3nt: TGTGCCAGCAGCTTAGTCACGGGATTAGAGACCCAGTACTTC
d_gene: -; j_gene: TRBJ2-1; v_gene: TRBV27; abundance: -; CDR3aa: CASTGSWQRGNEQFF; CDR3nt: TGTGCCAGCACAGGTTCGTGGCAAAGAGGGAATGAGCAGTTCTTC
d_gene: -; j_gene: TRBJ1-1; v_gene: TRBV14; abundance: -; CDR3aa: CASGQLNTEAFF; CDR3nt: TGTGCCAGCGGACAGCTGAACACTGAAGCTTTCTTT
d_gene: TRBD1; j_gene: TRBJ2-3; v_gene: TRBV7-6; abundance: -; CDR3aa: CASSLAQGAPTDTQYF; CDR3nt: TGTGCCAGCAGCTTAGCGCAGGGGGCCCCCACAGATACGCAGTATTTT
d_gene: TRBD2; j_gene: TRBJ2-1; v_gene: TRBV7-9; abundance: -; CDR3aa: CASSATSGPYNEQFF; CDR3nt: TGTGCCAGCAGCGCGACTAGCGGGCCGTACAATGAGCAGTTCTTC
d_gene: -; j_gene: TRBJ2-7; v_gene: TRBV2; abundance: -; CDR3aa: CASRKELQGAYEQYF; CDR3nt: TGTGCCAGCAGAAAAGAGTTGCAGGGCGCCTACGAGCAGTACTTC
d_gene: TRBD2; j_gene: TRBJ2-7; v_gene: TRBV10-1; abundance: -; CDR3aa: CASSDMAGAGNEQYF; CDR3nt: TGCGCCAGCAGTGATATGGCGGGAGCGGGAAACGAGCAGTACTTC
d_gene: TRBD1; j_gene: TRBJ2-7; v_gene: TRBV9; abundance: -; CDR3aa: CASSVGGTGYEQYF; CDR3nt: TGTGCCAGCAGCGTAGGGGGGACAGGGTACGAGCAGTACTTC
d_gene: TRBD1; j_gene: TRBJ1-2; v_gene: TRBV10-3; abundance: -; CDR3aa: CAIRDRGLLGGYTF; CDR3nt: TGTGCCATCAGAGACAGGGGGCTGCTGGGCGGCTACACCTTC
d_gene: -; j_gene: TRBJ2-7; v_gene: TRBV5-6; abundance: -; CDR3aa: CASSLARYPYEQYF; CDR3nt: TGTGCCAGCAGCTTGGCCAGGTATCCGTACGAGCAGTACTTC
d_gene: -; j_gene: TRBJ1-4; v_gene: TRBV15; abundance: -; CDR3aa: CATSRDLSATNEKLFF; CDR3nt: TGTGCCACCAGCAGAGATCTCTCTGCAACTAATGAAAAACTGTTTTTT
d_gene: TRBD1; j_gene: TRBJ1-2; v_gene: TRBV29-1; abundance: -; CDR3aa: CSVGDRLYTF; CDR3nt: TGCAGCGTGGGGGACAGACTTTACACCTTC
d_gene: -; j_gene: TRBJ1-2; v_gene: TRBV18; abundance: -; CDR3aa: CASSPIGQGYGYTF; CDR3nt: TGTGCCAGCTCACCGATAGGGCAGGGCTATGGCTACACCTTC
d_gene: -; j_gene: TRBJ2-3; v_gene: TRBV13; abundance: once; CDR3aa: CASSPQRDTQYF; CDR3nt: TGTGCCAGCAGCCCCCAGCGGGATACGCAGTATTTT
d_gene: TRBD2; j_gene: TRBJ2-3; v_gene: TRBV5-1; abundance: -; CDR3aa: CASSLNGRGTDTQYF; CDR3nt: TGCGCCAGCAGCTTGAACGGGAGGGGCACAGATACGCAGTATTTT
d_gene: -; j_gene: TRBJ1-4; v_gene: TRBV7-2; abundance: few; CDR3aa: CASSLGGTNEKLFF; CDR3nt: TGTGCCAGCAGCTTAGGAGGAACTAATGAAAAACTGTTTTTT
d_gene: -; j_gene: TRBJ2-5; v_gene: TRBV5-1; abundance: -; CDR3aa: CASSLGSLTQETQYF; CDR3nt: TGCGCCAGTAGCTTGGGGAGCCTAACACAAGAGACCCAGTACTTC
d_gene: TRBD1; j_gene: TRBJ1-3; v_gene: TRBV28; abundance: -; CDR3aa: CASRRSGQASGNTIYF; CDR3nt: TGTGCCAGCAGACGGTCGGGACAGGCCTCTGGAAACACCATATATTTT
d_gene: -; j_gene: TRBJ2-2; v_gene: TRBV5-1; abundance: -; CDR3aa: CASSLDFETGITGELFF; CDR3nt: TGCGCCAGCAGCTTGGACTTTGAGACAGGAATCACCGGGGAGCTGTTTTTT
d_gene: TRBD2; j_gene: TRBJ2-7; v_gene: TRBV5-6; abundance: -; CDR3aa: CASSSTSGREQYF; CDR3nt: TGTGCCAGCAGTTCGACTAGCGGCAGAGAGCAGTACTTC
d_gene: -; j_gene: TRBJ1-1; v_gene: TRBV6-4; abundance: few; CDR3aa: CASSDWAGPGPTEAFF; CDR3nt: TGTGCCAGCAGTGACTGGGCGGGGCCAGGCCCCACTGAAGCTTTCTTT
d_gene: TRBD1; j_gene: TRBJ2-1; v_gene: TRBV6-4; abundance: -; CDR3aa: CASSDFPGTGGYNEQFF; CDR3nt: TGTGCCAGCAGTGACTTCCCCGGGACAGGGGGCTACAATGAGCAGTTCTTC
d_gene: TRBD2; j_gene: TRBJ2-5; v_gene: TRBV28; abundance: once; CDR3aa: CASSHLAGQETQYF; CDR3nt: TGTGCCAGCAGTCATCTAGCGGGCCAAGAGACCCAGTACTTC
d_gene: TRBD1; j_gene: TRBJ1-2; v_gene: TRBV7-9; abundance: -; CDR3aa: CASSLTGLNGYTF; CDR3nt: TGTGCCAGCAGCTTGACAGGGCTTAATGGCTACACCTTC
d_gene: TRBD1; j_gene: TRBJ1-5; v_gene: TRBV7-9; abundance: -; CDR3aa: CASSLGTGKGDSNQPQHF; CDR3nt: TGTGCCAGCAGCCTCGGGACAGGGAAAGGGGATAGCAATCAGCCCCAGCATTTT
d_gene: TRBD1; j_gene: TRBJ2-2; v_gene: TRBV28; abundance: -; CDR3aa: CASSPDRDLTGELFF; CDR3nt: TGTGCCAGCAGCCCAGACAGGGATTTGACCGGGGAGCTGTTTTTT
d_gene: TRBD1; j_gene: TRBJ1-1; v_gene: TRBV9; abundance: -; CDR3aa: CASSPHRGQGEAFF; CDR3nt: TGTGCCAGCAGCCCGCACAGGGGGCAGGGAGAAGCTTTCTTT
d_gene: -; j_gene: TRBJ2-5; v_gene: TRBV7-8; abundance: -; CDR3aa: CASSLIADLQETQYF; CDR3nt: TGTGCCAGCAGCTTAATAGCGGACCTCCAAGAGACCCAGTACTTC
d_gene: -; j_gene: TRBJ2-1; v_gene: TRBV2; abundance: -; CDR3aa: CASRWASVYNEQFF; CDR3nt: TGTGCCAGCAGATGGGCTAGCGTATACAATGAGCAGTTCTTC
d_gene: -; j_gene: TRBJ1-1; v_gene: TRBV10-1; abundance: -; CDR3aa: CASSAFSRAEAFF; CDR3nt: TGCGCCAGCAGCGCCTTTTCCAGGGCTGAAGCTTTCTTT
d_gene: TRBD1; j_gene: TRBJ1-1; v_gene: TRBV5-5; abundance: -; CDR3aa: CASSWRQGARRNEAFF; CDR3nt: TGTGCCAGCAGCTGGAGACAGGGGGCGAGACGGAATGAAGCTTTCTTT
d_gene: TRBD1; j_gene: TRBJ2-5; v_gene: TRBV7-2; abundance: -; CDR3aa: CASSRPWTGQETQYF; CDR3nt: TGTGCCAGCAGCCGACCCTGGACAGGGCAAGAGACCCAGTACTTC
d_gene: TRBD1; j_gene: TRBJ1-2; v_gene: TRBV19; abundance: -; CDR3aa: CASSVRDRNGGYTF; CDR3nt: TGTGCCAGTAGTGTCCGGGACAGGAATGGGGGCTACACCTTC
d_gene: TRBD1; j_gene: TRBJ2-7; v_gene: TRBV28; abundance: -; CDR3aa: CASSYGDRGHEQYF; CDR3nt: TGTGCCAGCAGTTATGGGGACAGGGGCCACGAGCAGTACTTC
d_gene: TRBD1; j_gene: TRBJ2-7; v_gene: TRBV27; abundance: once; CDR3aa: CASSPVRTGASYEQYF; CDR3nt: TGTGCCAGCAGTCCGGTTAGGACAGGAGCGAGCTACGAGCAGTACTTC